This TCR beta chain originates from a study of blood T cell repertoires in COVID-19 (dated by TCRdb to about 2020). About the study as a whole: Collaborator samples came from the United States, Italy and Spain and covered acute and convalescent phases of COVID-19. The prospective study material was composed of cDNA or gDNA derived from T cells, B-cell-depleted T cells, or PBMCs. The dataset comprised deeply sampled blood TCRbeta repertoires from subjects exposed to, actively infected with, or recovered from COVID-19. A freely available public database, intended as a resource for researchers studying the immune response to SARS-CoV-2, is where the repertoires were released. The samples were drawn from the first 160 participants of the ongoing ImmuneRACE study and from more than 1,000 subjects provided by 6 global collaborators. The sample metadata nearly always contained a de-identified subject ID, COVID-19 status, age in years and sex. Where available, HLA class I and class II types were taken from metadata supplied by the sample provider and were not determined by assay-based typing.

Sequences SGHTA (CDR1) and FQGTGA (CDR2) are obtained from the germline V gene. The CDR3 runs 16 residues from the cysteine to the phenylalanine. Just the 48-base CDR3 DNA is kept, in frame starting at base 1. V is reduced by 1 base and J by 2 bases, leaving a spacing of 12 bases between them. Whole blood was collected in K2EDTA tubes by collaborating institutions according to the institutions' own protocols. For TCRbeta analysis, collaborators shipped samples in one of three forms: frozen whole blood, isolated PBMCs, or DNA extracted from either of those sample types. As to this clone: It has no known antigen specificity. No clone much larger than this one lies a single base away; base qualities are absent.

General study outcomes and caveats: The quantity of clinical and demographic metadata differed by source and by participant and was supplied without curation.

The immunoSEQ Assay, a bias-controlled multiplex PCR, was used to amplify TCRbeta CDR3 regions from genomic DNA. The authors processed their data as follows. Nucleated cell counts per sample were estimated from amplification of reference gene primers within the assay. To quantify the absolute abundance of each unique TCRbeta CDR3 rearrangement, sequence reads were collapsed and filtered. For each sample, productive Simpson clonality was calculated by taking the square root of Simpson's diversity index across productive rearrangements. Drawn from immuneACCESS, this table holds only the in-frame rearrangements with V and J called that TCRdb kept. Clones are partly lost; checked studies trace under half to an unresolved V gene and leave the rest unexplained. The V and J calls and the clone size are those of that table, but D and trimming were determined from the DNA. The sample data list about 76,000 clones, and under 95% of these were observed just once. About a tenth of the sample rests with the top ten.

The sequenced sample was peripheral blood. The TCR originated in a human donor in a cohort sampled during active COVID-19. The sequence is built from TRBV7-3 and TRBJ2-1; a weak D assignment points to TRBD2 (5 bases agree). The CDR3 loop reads CASSLRSGGPYNEQFF. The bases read TGTGCCAGCAGCTTAAGAAGCGGTGGGCCCTACAATGAGCAGTTCTTC. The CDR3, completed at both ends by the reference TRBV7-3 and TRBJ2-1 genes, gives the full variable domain GAGVSQTPSNKVTEKGKYVELRCDPISGHTALYWYRQSLGQGPEFLIYFQGTGAADDSGLPNDRFFAVRPEGSVSTLKIQRTERGDSAVYLCASSLRSGGPYNEQFFGPGTRLTVL.